The 16 T cell receptor beta chains below all came from one sample that was sequenced in a study of glioma-infiltrating T cells. TCR alpha and beta CDR3 regions were amplified from RNA using iRepertoire nested multiplex PCR. One entry per CDR3 protein, called by TCRdb with MiXCR from the multiplex PCR reads. Among approximately 400,000 distinct CDR3 sequences listed, 41% were seen once. Sequencing used glioma tissue, nonneoplastic brain tissue, or PBMCs (not recorded which). Receptor source: a human donor with low-grade glioma or glioblastoma, undergoing nonglioma brain surgery, or in good health (not recorded which).

The rearrangement joins TRBV20-1 to TRBJ2-5, with 13 bases identical to TRBD2. This CDR3 contains 14 residues. Trimming took 5 bases from V and 9 from J; bases not matched to a gene: 9. CDR1 is DFQATT and CDR2 is SNEGSKA in the germline V gene (reference sequence). CDR3 amino acids: CSAPTSGRTRAQYF. DNA for the CDR3: TGCAGTGCTCCGACTAGCGGGAGGACGAGGGCCCAGTACTTC.

The J gene is TRBJ2-7, the V gene TRBV27; the D is unclear. Germline V CDR1 and CDR2: MNHEY, SMNVEV (reference sequence). Trimming pared 1 base from V and 6 bases from J, leaving 10 bases between. The CDR3 is 13 amino acids. The CDR3 is CASSLLGGCEQYF. The DNA for the CDR3 is TGTGCCAGCAGTTTATTGGGTGGCTGCGAGCAGTACTTC.

This clonotype was observed a single time. One base away lies a much larger clone, so this may be a sequencing read error. The rearrangement links TRBV27 to TRBJ1-1; TRBD1 aligns across 7 bases. Germline CDR1 and CDR2: MNHEY and SMNVEV (reference sequence). This CDR3 region has 16 residues. Written as DNA, the CDR3 is TGTGCCAGCAGATTACAGGGGTTTGGTTCTTACACTGAAGCTCTCTTT. This encodes CASRLQGFGSYTEALF.

This clonotype was seen at least ten times. The chain is built from TRBV6-1 and TRBJ2-5; 7 bases align to TRBD1. Unmatched junction bases numbered 9, after V lost 7 bases and J lost 4 bases. The CDR3 totals 14 residues. Germline CDR1 reads MNHNS; CDR2 reads SASEGT. CDR3 sequence: CASKGALSIETQYF. The CDR3 coding sequence is TGTGCCAGCAAGGGGGCCCTTTCAATAGAGACCCAGTACTTC.

This clonotype was recorded at least ten times. V is TRBV28 and J is TRBJ1-5; D not certain. This CDR3 is 16 amino acids long. V shed 1 base and J shed 0 bases, with 10 bases lying between them. Germline CDR1 MDHEN, CDR2 SYDVKM. For the CDR3, the DNA is TGTGCCAGCAGTTTATACCGGAGCCTTAGCAATCAGCCCCAGCATTTT. It encodes CASSLYRSLSNQPQHF.

This clonotype was observed a handful of times. V gene TRBV7-2 combines with J gene TRBJ2-1; no clear D. This CDR3 is built from 14 residues. The V and J ends lost 4 bases and 9 bases respectively, with 16 bases between them. Per germline, CDR1 SGHTA and CDR2 FQGNSA. In DNA form, the CDR3 reads TGTGCCAGCAGCTCCCCCAGCGAGTATCTTGAGCAGTTCTTC. Translated: CASSSPSEYLEQFF.

The sample holds a few counts of this clonotype. Since a much larger clone is just one base distant, this may be a read error. V gene TRBV27 combines with J gene TRBJ1-1; no clear D gene. The length of the CDR3 is 12 residues. The germline V gene encodes CDR1 MNHEY and CDR2 SMNVEV (reference sequence). Trimming cost V 6 bases and J 5 bases, with 10 bases left between them. CDR3 residues: CASRTVWTEAFF. CDR3 bases: TGTGCCAGCAGGACCGTGTGGACTGAAGCTTTCTTT.

The chain employs TRBV15 and TRBJ1-1; a possible D gene is TRBD1 (6 bases). Trimming pared 4 bases from V and 4 bases from J, leaving 13 bases between. From germline, CDR1 is LNHNV and CDR2 YYDKDF (reference sequence). The CDR3 spans 14 residues. In DNA, the CDR3 is TGTGCCACCAGCACCCGGACAGATGGCACTGAAGCTTTCTTT. The encoded protein is CATSTRTDGTEAFF.

The chain joins TRBV6-1 to TRBJ2-3, with 9 positions matching TRBD2. The trim removed 6 bases at V and 7 bases at J, leaving 5 bases unmatched. The V gene's germline CDR1 is MNHNS and CDR2 SASEGT. The CDR3 is 13 amino acids. The CDR3 region is CASRTGTSNTQYF. The CDR3 DNA is TGTGCCAGCAGAACCGGGACTAGCAATACGCAGTATTTT.

Only a few counts were recorded for this clonotype. The V gene is TRBV6-1, the J gene TRBJ2-1; 10 bases fit TRBD1. The CDR3 is 17 residues long. The germline gives CDR1 MNHNS, CDR2 SASEGT. After removal of 5 bases from V and 7 bases from J, the junction contained 14 bases not matched to a gene. CDR3 bases: TGTGCCAGCAGTCTACGCCCTATCGGACAGGGGGTAAATGAGCAGTTCTTC. Its protein is CASSLRPIGQGVNEQFF.

The table lists this clonotype with many counts. A read error may account for a junction end that differs from germline. The genes are TRBV20-1 and TRBJ1-5, with 8 bases identical to TRBD1. The CDR3 spans 13 residues. Per the germline V gene, CDR1 is DFQATT and CDR2 is SNEGSKA (reference sequence). CDR3 bases: TGCAGTGCTAGTGCAGGGGGCAACCAGCCCCAGCATTTT. Its translation: CSASAGGNQPQHF.

At least ten counts were recorded for this clonotype. The V and J genes are TRBV27 and TRBJ2-7; a weak D match, TRBD1 (6 bases). The CDR3 is 13 amino acids. Trimming took 6 bases from V and 2 from J, leaving 11 bases between them. In germline, CDR1 is MNHEY, CDR2 SMNVEV (reference sequence). The CDR3 loop is CASSLDRTYEQYF. Here the CDR3 DNA reads TGTGCCAGCAGCCTCGACAGGACCTACGAGCAGTACTTC.

The CDR3 DNA follows: TGTGCCAGCAGTTTCAAGAGCTACGAGCAGTACTTC. Translated, it gives CASSFKSYEQYF. The chain couples TRBV28 to TRBJ2-7; D is undetermined. The germline gives CDR1 MDHEN, CDR2 SYDVKM. This CDR3 is 12 amino acids long. Trimming cost V 3 bases and J 3 bases, with 6 bases left between them.

Regarding this clonotype: This may come from a read error, since a much larger clone is one base off. The V call is TRBV24-1, the J call TRBJ2-5; tentative D call: TRBD2 (6 bases). V lost 4 bases to trimming and J lost 9 bases, with 17 bases between them. This CDR3 contains 14 residues. Germline CDR1 and CDR2: KGHDR and SFDVKD. CDR3 nucleotides: TGTGCCACCAGTGAAGAGGGCCCCTGGGAGGCCCAGTACTTC. As protein: CATSEEGPWEAQYF.

This clonotype was counted at least ten times. The chain combines TRBV27 with TRBJ2-7, with D possibly being TRBD2 (6 bases). The CDR3 has 14 amino acids. Germline V gene data show CDR1 as MNHEY and CDR2 as SMNVEV (reference sequence). V was cut by 7 bases and J by 1 base, with 14 bases left in between. CDR3 bases: TGTGCCAGCAAGAATCTCGGGAGTTCCTACGAGCAGTACTTC. Translating gives CASKNLGSSYEQYF.

The J gene is TRBJ1-4, the V gene TRBV25-1, with D tentatively TRBD1 (6 bases). This CDR3 is 15 amino acids long. With 3 bases removed from V and 6 bases from J, the gap between germline ends came to 14 bases. Germline-derived CDR1 and CDR2 are MGHDK and SYGVNS. DNA of the CDR3: TGTGCCAGCAGTGATACAGGGTGGGGGGATGAAAAACTGTTTTTT. Protein product: CASSDTGWGDEKLFF.